The clone carrying this T cell receptor (beta chain) has at least ten counts. Using a CD8+CD4-CCR7+CD45RA+ phenotype, naive CD8 T cells were sorted. This record belongs to a study of molecular identifiers for immune sequencing clone quantification. Study as a whole: Replicates involved a five-way split of RNA from around 20,000 or 100,000 naive CD8 cells, with sequencing of four.

TCRdb re-analysed the PCR reads in MiXCR, keeping a single row per CDR3 protein. The sample contains approximately 550,000 distinct CDR3 sequences, 20% to 25% of which appear only once. From germline, CDR1 is SGDLS and CDR2 YYNGEE. CDR3 size: 14 residues. The V and J ends lost 2 bases and 8 bases respectively, with 11 bases between them. The sequencing input was naive CD8+ T cells from blood, with Jurkat cell RNA spiked in. The subset here: FACS-sorted CD8+CD4-CCR7+CD45RA+ naive T cells. The clonotype originates from a human donor in good health. Some libraries in this study had Jurkat cell RNA spiked in. The rearrangement links TRBV9 to TRBJ1-6; possible D gene TRBD1, 5 bases. CDR3 amino acids: CASSVGDMDSPLHF. The DNA for the CDR3 is TGTGCCAGCAGCGTGGGGGATATGGATTCACCCCTCCACTTT.